This T cell receptor (beta chain) was recorded in a study of cytomegalovirus exposure and HLA in healthy donors. The PCR used 60 Vbeta and 13 Jbeta primers. The assay was immunoSEQ multiplex PCR, and TCRdb's table has in-frame clones only and misses some. The table lists 100,000 to 120,000 clones, around 80% of them singletons. This CDR3 region has 13 residues. Germline CDR1 reads SGHTS; CDR2 reads YDEGEE. V was pared by 7 bases and J by 0 bases, with 4 bases of the junction left unmatched. The TCR sequence derives from a man younger than 40 in good health and CMV-seropositive. The chain couples TRBV5-8 to TRBJ2-7; 7 positions match TRBD1. Material for sequencing was PBMCs. The CDR3 nucleotides are TGTGCCAGCCGCCGGACAGGCTCCTACGAGCAGTACTTC. Translated: CASRRTGSYEQYF.